A selection of T cell receptor beta chains follows, all from one sample in a study of beta chain features in type 1 diabetes. The data were produced by immunoSEQ multiplex PCR, yet TCRdb's version contains in-frame clones alone and is incomplete. This repertoire shows some 280,000 clones, 13% to 15% found once; its top ten account for approximately 0.015%. The sequencing sample was made of naive CD4+ T cells from blood. The receptor source for this set is a man aged 30 to 45 with type 1 diabetes. Each CDR3 is given with its conserved first and last residue. The order of the fields is clone size, V gene, J gene, D gene, CDR3 protein, CDR3 DNA. D genes are given only for firm matches. Clone size is given for some rows only: seen once, a few or many times, or a class if the clone is expanded.

>.|TRBV5-6|TRBJ2-7|.
CAAGLPEQYF
TGTGCCGCCGGACTTCCCGAGCAGTACTTC
>few|TRBV5-6|TRBJ2-7|.
CASSLGPGYEQYF
TGTGCCAGCAGCTTGGGACCAGGCTACGAGCAGTACTTC
>.|TRBV18|TRBJ2-1|TRBD2
CASSPPGTSGIHEQFF
TGTGCCAGCTCACCACCCGGGACTAGCGGGATCCATGAGCAGTTCTTC
>few|TRBV2|TRBJ1-1|.
CASTYTGRNTEAFF
TGTGCCAGCACTTACACAGGGAGGAACACTGAAGCTTTCTTT
>.|TRBV7-3|TRBJ2-6|TRBD1
CASSRQGGNSGANVLTF
TGTGCCAGCAGCCGACAGGGTGGTAACTCTGGGGCCAACGTCCTGACTTTC
>.|TRBV6-6|TRBJ1-1|TRBD1
CASRKQGLTEAFF
TGTGCCAGCAGGAAACAGGGGCTCACTGAAGCTTTCTTT
>.|TRBV4-3|TRBJ1-1|TRBD1
CASSHRQGANTEAFF
TGCGCCAGCAGCCACAGACAGGGGGCGAACACTGAAGCTTTCTTT
>few|TRBV29-1|TRBJ1-1|TRBD1
CSVGDRGQTEAFF
TGCAGCGTTGGGGACAGGGGGCAGACTGAAGCTTTCTTT
>few|TRBV6-5|TRBJ2-4|.
CASTSGLWEYF
TGTGCCAGCACCTCCGGGTTGTGGGAGTACTTC
>few|TRBV5-4|TRBJ2-7|.
CASTRGYEQYF
TGTGCCAGCACTCGGGGCTACGAGCAGTACTTC
>.|TRBV4-2|TRBJ2-2|TRBD1
CASSGQGLGTGELFF
TGTGCCAGCAGCGGACAGGGATTGGGCACCGGGGAGCTGTTTTTT
>.|TRBV6-1|TRBJ2-7|TRBD1
CASRTGQGAYEQYF
TGTGCCAGCAGGACGGGACAGGGGGCCTACGAGCAGTACTTC